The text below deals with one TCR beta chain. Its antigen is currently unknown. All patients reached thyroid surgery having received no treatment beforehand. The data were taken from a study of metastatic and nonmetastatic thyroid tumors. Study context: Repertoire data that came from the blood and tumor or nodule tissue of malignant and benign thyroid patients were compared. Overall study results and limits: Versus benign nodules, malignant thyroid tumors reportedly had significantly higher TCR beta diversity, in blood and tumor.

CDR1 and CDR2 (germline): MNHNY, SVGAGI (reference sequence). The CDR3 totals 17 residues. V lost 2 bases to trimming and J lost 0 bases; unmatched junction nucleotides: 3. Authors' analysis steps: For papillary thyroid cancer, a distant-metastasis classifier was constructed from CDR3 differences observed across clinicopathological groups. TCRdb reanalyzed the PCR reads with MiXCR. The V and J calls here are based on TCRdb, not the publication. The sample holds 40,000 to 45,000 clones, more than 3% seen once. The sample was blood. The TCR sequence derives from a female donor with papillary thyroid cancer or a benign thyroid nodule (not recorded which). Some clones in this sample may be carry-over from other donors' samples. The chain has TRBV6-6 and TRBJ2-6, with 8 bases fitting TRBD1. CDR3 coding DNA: TGTGCCAGCAGTTACATGACAGGGGACTCTGGGGCCAACGTCCTGACTTTC. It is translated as CASSYMTGDSGANVLTF.